The clone carrying this TCR beta chain was seen only once. The data stem from a study of T cells in Graves' hyperthyroidism and ophthalmopathy. Amplification of TCR beta CDR3 regions used RNA as the template. A first-round RT-PCR of the TCR CDR3 used the HTBI primer set. TCRdb ran MiXCR on the multiplex PCR reads and lists one entry per CDR3 protein. Of 560,000 or so distinct CDR3 sequences listed, around 45% are singletons. Trimming pared 2 bases from V and 1 base from J, leaving 12 bases between. The CDR3 runs to 16 residues. Germline loops: CDR1 SEHNR, CDR2 FQNEAQ (reference sequence). Patients counted as stable if ophthalmopathy did not develop within 18 months.

The chain is built from TRBV7-9 and TRBJ1-5; maybe TRBD1 (5 bases). The sample was peripheral blood or thyroid tissue (not recorded which). This clonotype was sampled from a young woman with Graves' hyperthyroidism. CDR3 loop: CASSLLTGTSNQPQHF. The CDR3 DNA reads TGTGCCAGCAGCTTACTGACGGGGACGAGCAATCAGCCCCAGCATTTT. Variable domain in full (rest from reference TRBV7-9 and TRBJ1-5): DTGVSQNPRHKITKRGQNVTFRCDPISEHNRLYWYRQTLGQGPEFLTYFQNEAQLEKSRLLSDRFSAERPKGSFSTLEIQRTEQGDSAMYLCASSLLTGTSNQPQHFGDGTRLSIL.